The next 9 T cell receptor beta chains were all read from a single sample in a study of blood T cell repertoires in COVID-19. Some clones are missing from TCRdb's copy, which holds only in-frame ones; the method was immunoSEQ multiplex PCR. The sample yields around 310,000 clones, around 91% seen once. Sequencing was done on a sample of peripheral blood. The receptor set was obtained from a woman between 35 and 50 years old with COVID-19, enrolled during active disease.

This chain connects TRBV15 to TRBJ1-5; no clear D. The CDR3 has 13 residues. Germline assignment: CDR1 LNHNV and CDR2 YYDKDF (reference sequence). V was pared by 0 bases and J by 9 bases, with 9 bases between. The DNA of the CDR3 is TGTGCCACCAGCAGAGATCCAGGAGGGCCCCAGCATTTT. Amino acid sequence: CATSRDPGGPQHF. The variable domain in full, with the rest retrieved from reference TRBV15 and TRBJ1-5, is DAMVIQNPRYQVTQFGKPVTLSCSQTLNHNVMYWYQQKSSQAPKLLFHYYDKDFNNEADTPDNFQSRRPNTSFCFLDIRSPGLGDTAMYLCATSRDPGGPQHFGDGTRLSIL.

The V and J genes are TRBV5-6 and TRBJ1-3; D not resolved. The V gene's germline CDR1 is SGHDT and CDR2 YYEEEE. Between the trimmed V and J ends, which lost 4 bases and 4 bases, there was a span of 6 bases. This CDR3 has 12 amino acids. CDR3: CASSREGNTIYF. In nucleotides, the CDR3 is TGTGCCAGCAGCCGGGAAGGAAACACCATATATTTT.

CDR3 loop: CASSSLLQGAEKLFF. In DNA form, the CDR3 reads TGTGCCAGCAGCTCCCTTCTACAGGGGGCTGAAAAACTGTTTTTT. V gene TRBV7-9 combines with J gene TRBJ1-4, with TRBD1 identical over 9 bases. The CDR3 contains 15 residues. V gave up 4 bases and J gave up 7 bases; unmatched junction bases: 7. The germline CDR1 and CDR2 sequences are SEHNR and FQNEAQ (reference sequence).

The J gene is TRBJ1-5, the V gene TRBV2; D may be TRBD1 (5 bases). The CDR3 has 16 amino acids. V lost 4 bases to trimming and J lost 1 base, with 14 bases between them. Germline V gene sequence: CDR1 SNHLY, CDR2 FYNNEI. CDR3 sequence (DNA): TGTGCCAGCAGTGTGCGTCGCGGGGCGAGCAATCAGCCCCAGCATTTT. Protein product: CASSVRRGASNQPQHF.

Regarding this clone: Distinct nucleotide sequences in the sample also encode this CDR3. This rearrangement joins TRBV29-1 to TRBJ2-7, with D possibly matching TRBD1 (5 bases). V was shortened by 2 bases and J by 1 base, with 6 bases between the two germline ends. The CDR3 sequence is 12 residues long. Germline V gene data show CDR1 as SQVTM and CDR2 as ANQGSEA. The CDR3 nucleotides read TGCAGCGTTGAACAGGGATCCTACGAGCAGTACTTC. It codes for CSVEQGSYEQYF.

The chain's CDR3 is CASSSRTAGYGYTF. In DNA, the CDR3 is TGTGCCAGCAGTTCTAGGACAGCGGGGTATGGCTACACCTTC. The rearrangement joins TRBV27 to TRBJ1-2, with D maybe TRBD1 (6 bases). V shed 4 bases and J shed 5 bases, with 14 bases lying between them. CDR3 length: 14 residues. Germline V CDR1 and CDR2: MNHEY, SMNVEV (reference sequence).

The chain has TRBV28 and TRBJ1-2; 8 nucleotides line up with TRBD1. This CDR3 is built from 15 residues. Germline V gene data show CDR1 as MDHEN and CDR2 as SYDVKM. With V trimmed by 4 bases and J by 3 bases, 7 bases remained unmatched. CDR3 sequence: CASSSAGTGDYGYTF. The DNA of the CDR3 is TGTGCCAGCAGTTCTGCCGGGACAGGTGACTATGGCTACACCTTC.

V usage is TRBV4-3 and J usage is TRBJ1-4, with no clear D. Trimming took 6 bases from V and 2 from J, leaving 13 bases between them. CDR1 LGHNA and CDR2 YSLEER come from the germline V gene. The CDR3 is made up of 15 amino acids. As DNA, the CDR3 is TGCGCCAGCAGATCCAATCACGGGACTAATGAAAAACTGTTTTTT. As protein: CASRSNHGTNEKLFF.

The chain employs TRBV5-1 and TRBJ1-2; 10 bases are shared with TRBD1. The V segment lost 2 bases and the J segment 8 bases; nucleotides outside the gene matches: 9. The germline V gene encodes CDR1 SGHRS and CDR2 YFSETQ. CDR3 length: 15 amino acids. DNA of the CDR3: TGCGCCAGCAGCTTCCGGGACAGGGGCACCGGGGGCTACACCTTC. Amino acid sequence: CASSFRDRGTGGYTF.